A single sample gave rise to the 8 T cell receptor beta chains below, sequenced in a study of blood T cell repertoires in COVID-19. Method: immunoSEQ multiplex PCR; TCRdb's copy keeps in-frame clones and lacks some. The repertoire includes roughly 150,000 clones, roughly 84% of them detected once, and roughly 18% sits in the top ten. Sample: PBMCs or T cells enriched from blood (not recorded which). Receptor source: a man aged 60 to 75 who had recovered from COVID-19.

The V and J genes are TRBV4-2 and TRBJ1-5; 7 positions agree with TRBD1. Germline values: CDR1 LGHNA, CDR2 YNFKEQ. CDR3 size: 21 residues. The V segment lost 0 bases and the J segment 3 bases; nucleotides outside the gene matches: 20. This CDR3 reads CASSQDEYRDRGGTVNQPQHF. CDR3 bases: TGTGCCAGCAGCCAAGATGAATATCGGGACAGAGGAGGTACCGTCAATCAGCCCCAGCATTTT.

In nucleotides, the CDR3 is TGTGCCAGCAGAGGACAGGGGTCCTACAATGAGCAGTTCTTC. It specifies CASRGQGSYNEQFF. The V and J genes are TRBV28 and TRBJ2-1; 9 bases align to TRBD1. Germline V gene lookup returns CDR1 MDHEN and CDR2 SYDVKM. V dropped 6 bases and J dropped 1; count of bases not matched to a gene: 1. The CDR3 is 14 residues long.

V and J are TRBV6-4 and TRBJ2-2, with D possibly TRBD2 on 5 matching bases. Germline values: CDR1 MRHNA, CDR2 SNTAGT. The CDR3 extends over 15 amino acids. Trimming took 8 bases from V and 0 from J, leaving 13 bases between them. As DNA, the CDR3 is TGTGCCAGCCGACTGGACGGGACGAACACCGGGGAGCTGTTTTTT. This encodes CASRLDGTNTGELFF.

The chain links TRBV5-4 to TRBJ1-1, with TRBD1 matching 8 bases. CDR3 size: 13 residues. The V gene's germline CDR1 is SGHNT and CDR2 YYREEE (reference sequence). The V gene end was trimmed by 4 bases and the J gene end by 2 bases; junction bases not matched to a gene: 1. CDR3 nucleotides: TGTGCCAGCAGCGGACAGGGAAACACTGAAGCTTTCTTT. The encoded protein is CASSGQGNTEAFF.

The chain joins TRBV10-3 to TRBJ2-2; 8 nucleotides agree with TRBD1. The ends lost 10 bases at V and 3 bases at J; junction bases unmatched: 4. Per the germline V gene, CDR1 is ENHRY and CDR2 is SYGVKD. This CDR3 has 13 amino acids. DNA of the CDR3: TGTGCCACCACAGGGGGAGACACCGGGGAGCTGTTTTTT. As protein: CATTGGDTGELFF.

The chain joins TRBV9 to TRBJ2-5, with a tentative D call TRBD1 (5 bases). The CDR3 extends over 13 amino acids. Germline lookup yields CDR1 SGDLS and CDR2 YYNGEE. V lost 0 bases and J 5 bases, leaving 8 bases between the germline ends. In nucleotides, the CDR3 is TGTGCCAGCAGCGTAGGACAGCTGGAGACCCAGTACTTC. Translated, it gives CASSVGQLETQYF.

The chain employs TRBV3-1 (or the pseudogene TRBV3-2) and TRBJ1-2; TRBD1 might be the D (6 bases). V shed 1 base and J shed 5 bases, with 11 bases lying between them. The CDR3 contains 14 residues. The V gene's germline CDR1 is LGHDT and CDR2 YNNKEL (reference sequence). CDR3: CASSQGGPRYGYTF. In nucleotides, the CDR3 is TGTGCCAGCAGCCAAGGGGGGCCTCGGTATGGCTACACCTTC.

The chain employs TRBV2 and TRBJ2-3; 8 positions match TRBD2. The CDR3 is made up of 15 amino acids. CDR1 and CDR2 from the germline V gene are SNHLY and FYNNEI. The V segment lost 5 bases and the J segment 4 bases; nucleotides outside the gene matches: 8. This CDR3 is CASSTGTSLSDTQYF. CDR3 DNA sequence: TGTGCCAGCAGTACCGGGACTAGTTTGTCAGATACGCAGTATTTT.